Listed below are T cell receptor beta chains from one sample, sequenced in a study of blood T cell repertoires in COVID-19. The method was immunoSEQ multiplex PCR; TCRdb's version includes in-frame clones alone and lacks a portion of them. The sample shows tens of thousands of clones, around 78% of them seen only once. The sample was peripheral blood. These receptors originate from a human donor with active or convalescent COVID-19. The donor label of this sample is uncertain. Each CDR3 is given with its conserved first and last residue. D genes are given only for firm matches.

j_gene: TRBJ2-7
d_gene: TRBD2
v_gene: TRBV15
CDR3aa: CATSFGLAGGSYEQYF
CDR3nt: TGTGCCACCAGCTTCGGACTAGCGGGAGGGTCCTACGAGCAGTACTTC

j_gene: TRBJ2-5
d_gene: TRBD2
v_gene: TRBV5-1
CDR3aa: CASSLSAGVMETQYF
CDR3nt: TGCGCCAGCAGCTTGTCAGCGGGAGTCATGGAGACCCAGTACTTC

j_gene: TRBJ2-1
d_gene: -
v_gene: TRBV7-3
CDR3aa: CASSLTGGPGLRDNEQFF
CDR3nt: TGTGCCAGCAGCTTAACAGGGGGTCCGGGGCTACGCGACAATGAGCAGTTCTTC

j_gene: TRBJ2-7
d_gene: TRBD1
v_gene: TRBV10-3
CDR3aa: CAITPGRDRETYEQYF
CDR3nt: TGTGCCATCACCCCGGGGAGGGACAGGGAAACCTACGAGCAGTACTTC

j_gene: TRBJ2-1
d_gene: -
v_gene: TRBV18
CDR3aa: CASSPPTPGSYNEQFF
CDR3nt: TGTGCCAGCTCACCACCCACTCCTGGCTCCTACAATGAGCAGTTCTTC

j_gene: TRBJ1-5
d_gene: TRBD1
v_gene: TRBV7-2
CDR3aa: CASSFGTGDQPQHF
CDR3nt: TGTGCCAGCAGCTTCGGGACAGGGGATCAGCCCCAGCATTTT

j_gene: TRBJ1-6
d_gene: TRBD1
v_gene: TRBV7-8
CDR3aa: CASSLGQGGGSPLHF
CDR3nt: TGTGCCAGCAGCTTAGGACAGGGGGGAGGTTCACCCCTCCACTTT

j_gene: TRBJ2-3
d_gene: -
v_gene: TRBV27
CDR3aa: CASSPRLVSTDTQYF
CDR3nt: TGTGCCAGCAGCCCCCGACTAGTCAGCACAGATACGCAGTATTTT

j_gene: TRBJ1-2
d_gene: TRBD1
v_gene: TRBV4-1
CDR3aa: CASSQDPGTGNYGYTF
CDR3nt: TGCGCCAGCAGCCAAGACCCGGGGACAGGGAACTATGGCTACACCTTC

j_gene: TRBJ2-1
d_gene: TRBD2
v_gene: TRBV4-3
CDR3aa: CASSPIAGADNEQFF
CDR3nt: TGCGCCAGCAGCCCTATAGCGGGAGCGGACAATGAGCAGTTCTTC

j_gene: TRBJ2-7
d_gene: TRBD2
v_gene: TRBV11-3
CDR3aa: CASSYGRREQYF
CDR3nt: TGTGCCAGCAGCTACGGGAGGAGGGAGCAGTACTTC

j_gene: TRBJ1-2
d_gene: TRBD1
v_gene: TRBV28
CDR3aa: CASSSGTGDYGYTF
CDR3nt: TGTGCCAGCAGTTCCGGGACAGGGGACTATGGCTACACCTTC

j_gene: TRBJ2-2
d_gene: -
v_gene: TRBV4-1
CDR3aa: CASSLGSIPPGELFF
CDR3nt: TGCGCCAGCAGCCTCGGGTCCATCCCCCCCGGGGAGCTGTTTTTT

j_gene: TRBJ1-1
d_gene: -
v_gene: TRBV7-2
CDR3aa: CASSLISREEVAFF
CDR3nt: TGTGCCAGCAGCTTAATTTCCAGGGAGGAGGTGGCTTTCTTT